The source of this T cell receptor (beta chain) is a study of beta chain features in type 1 diabetes. V lost 3 bases to trimming and J lost 7 bases, with 18 bases between them. The CDR3 is made up of 14 amino acids. CDR1 is GTSNPN and CDR2 is SVGIG in the germline V gene (reference sequence). General study results and limits: Type 1 diabetes patients showed a moderate but significant shortening of TCRB CDR3s in all four CD4+ subsets. The study found that naive, central memory and Treg TCRB repertoires appeared more similar in patients than in healthy donors. Small HLA sub-analyses could not settle whether HLA shapes TCRB rearrangement.

Donors underwent one heparinised blood draw, around 120 mL on average. A remark on this clone: Its specificity is not known.

The investigators reverse transcribed all of the isolated RNA, so they sequenced expressed TCRB transcripts. Only in-frame clones appear in the TCRdb table, and some are missing; sequencing was by immunoSEQ multiplex PCR. This table holds about 160,000 clones, 7.5% to 10% found once. This sequence was found in a woman younger than 35 in good health. The J gene is TRBJ1-1, the V gene TRBV30; tentative D call: TRBD1 (6 bases). The sample taken for sequencing was central memory CD4+ T cells from blood. CDR3 DNA sequence: TGTGCCTGGAGGAAGTCGGGACACCGCTTTGAAGCTTTCTTT. As protein: CAWRKSGHRFEAFF.